This passage covers 6 T cell receptor beta chains from one sample sequenced in a study of cytomegalovirus exposure and HLA in healthy donors (TCRdb year 2017). Library construction relied on the immunoSEQ multiplex PCR assay. For the multiplex PCR, a mixture combining 60 forward primers for TCR Vbeta segments and 13 reverse primers for TCR Jbeta segments was used. TCRdb mirrors the immuneACCESS table, restricted to in-frame sequences. Some clones are absent from its copies; in checked studies, under half trace to an unresolved V gene, and the reason for the others is unknown. The sample records roughly 97,000 clones, less than 9.5% of which are singletons. The top ten constitute roughly 4.7% of the sample. Sequenced input: PBMCs. The source is a middle-aged man in good health and CMV-seropositive.

This clone was observed a handful of times. The chain is built from TRBV9 and TRBJ2-2, with 7 bases matching TRBD1. CDR1 and CDR2 from the germline V gene are SGDLS and YYNGEE. The V gene end was trimmed by 3 bases and the J gene end by 1 base; junction bases not matched to a gene: 9. The CDR3 covers 17 residues. The CDR3 spells CASSDPGTALNTGELFF. In DNA form, the CDR3 reads TGTGCCAGCAGCGACCCTGGGACAGCTCTGAACACCGGGGAGCTGTTTTTT.

The chain has TRBV5-1 and TRBJ2-2, with D unresolved. CDR3 size: 16 residues. Germline assignment: CDR1 SGHRS and CDR2 YFSETQ. V lost 0 bases to trimming and J lost 4 bases, with 13 bases between them. The CDR3 coding sequence is TGCGCCAGCAGCTTGGGGCACGGGTCTCCCACCGGGGAGCTGTTTTTT. Translated: CASSLGHGSPTGELFF.

J is TRBJ1-2 and V is TRBV30; possible D gene TRBD1, 5 bases. The CDR3 has 12 amino acids. Deletions cut 4 bases from V and 8 bases from J, with 14 bases between. Germline values: CDR1 GTSNPN, CDR2 SVGIG (reference sequence). This CDR3 is CAWKKGLGGYTF. The CDR3 bases are TGTGCCTGGAAGAAGGGACTCGGGGGCTACACCTTC. Combining the CDR3 with reference TRBV30 and TRBJ1-2 gives the whole variable domain SQTIHQWPATLVQPVGSPLSLECTVEGTSNPNLYWYRQAAGRGLQLLFYSVGIGQISSEVPQNLSASRPQDRQFILSSKKLLLSDSGFYLCAWKKGLGGYTFGSGTRLTVV.

This clone occurred a few times. The chain recombines TRBV4-1 with TRBJ2-1, with 7 bases fitting TRBD2. With V trimmed by 3 bases and J by 9 bases, 14 bases remained unmatched. Germline V lookup: CDR1 MGHRA, CDR2 YSYEKL. The CDR3 totals 16 residues. The CDR3, as DNA: TGCGCCAGCAGCCACCCCGGGACTACCCCTGCCAGTGAGCAGTTCTTC. It is translated as CASSHPGTTPASEQFF.

The table lists this clone with a few counts. The chain has TRBV19 and TRBJ1-1, with 8 bases that match TRBD1. This CDR3 comprises 14 residues. V shed 4 bases, J shed 5 bases, and the junction held 6 bases outside the gene matches. Germline loops: CDR1 LNHDA, CDR2 SQIVND (reference sequence). The DNA of the CDR3 is TGTGCCAGTAGTACAGGGGGCGCGGGGACTGAAGCTTTCTTT. Translating gives CASSTGGAGTEAFF.

This clone was observed a single time. The rearrangement uses TRBV4-2 and TRBJ2-2, with a possible D match to TRBD2 (6 bases). CDR3 size: 16 residues. The V end lost 0 bases, the J end lost 3 bases, and 11 bases lay between the germline ends. Germline CDR1 and CDR2: LGHNA and YNFKEQ. The CDR3 nucleotides read TGTGCCAGCAGCCAAGACCCGGGAGTCGACACCGGGGAGCTGTTTTTT. Amino acid sequence: CASSQDPGVDTGELFF.